This T cell receptor beta chain was profiled in a study of T-cell memory formation after mild COVID-19. Study-level results: Pre-infection memory carried some responding clones, suggesting that cross-reactive memory joined. Those CD4+ clones that contracted were mainly in CM and EM (CD8+ ones in EMRA).

Comments on this clonotype: Its matching antigen is unknown.

Barcoded TCR alpha and TCR beta cDNA libraries with UMIs came from 5'RACE using constant-segment primers. TCRdb re-derived calls from the 5' RACE reads in MiXCR, one entry per CDR3 protein. The sample consists of over 350,000 distinct CDR3 sequences, 15% to 20% of them appearing once. The CDR3 totals 14 residues. Germline values: CDR1 SNHLY, CDR2 FYNNEI. Trimming removed 6 bases from V and 4 bases from J, with 12 bases in between. The receptor comes from a man between 18 and 29 years old who had mild COVID-19 (a few samples of this study predate the infection). Cell type and time point are not known. The V gene is TRBV2, the J gene TRBJ1-4; D not certain. Sample: PBMCs or a T cell subset sorted from them (not recorded which). The CDR3 spells CASSPLRGNEKLFF. As DNA, the CDR3 is TGTGCCAGCAGCCCCCTCCGGGGTAATGAAAAACTGTTTTTT.